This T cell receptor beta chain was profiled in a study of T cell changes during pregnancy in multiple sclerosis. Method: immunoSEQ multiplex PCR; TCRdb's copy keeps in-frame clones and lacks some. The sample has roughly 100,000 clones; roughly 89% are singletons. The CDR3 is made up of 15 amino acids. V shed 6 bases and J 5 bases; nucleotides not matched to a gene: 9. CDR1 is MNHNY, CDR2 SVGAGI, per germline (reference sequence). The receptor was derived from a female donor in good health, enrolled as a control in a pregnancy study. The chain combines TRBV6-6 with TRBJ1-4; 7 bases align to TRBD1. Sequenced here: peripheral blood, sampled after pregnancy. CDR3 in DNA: TGTGCCAGCAGAGGCTCCGACAGGGTCAATGAAAAACTGTTTTTT. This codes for CASRGSDRVNEKLFF.